One sample yielded the 27 T cell receptor beta chains listed below, sequenced in a study of lymphopenia after photon versus proton radiotherapy. Here immunoSEQ multiplex PCR was the method, and the copy in TCRdb shows in-frame clones only, minus some. Among 24,000 or so clones listed, roughly 84% were seen once. The sequences come from peripheral blood, collected from a patient treated with photon-based radiotherapy. The receptors come from a man in his forties with gastric cancer.

The chain employs TRBV2 and TRBJ1-5; D uncertain. This CDR3 region has 14 residues. Germline lookup yields CDR1 SNHLY and CDR2 FYNNEI. Trimming left V 2 bases short and J 8 bases short, with 13 bases between. The CDR3 spells CASSELALREPQHF. Here the CDR3 DNA reads TGTGCCAGCAGTGAATTGGCCCTCCGGGAGCCCCAGCATTTT.

The chain has TRBV7-6 and TRBJ2-7, with 11 bases fitting TRBD1. V was pared by 2 bases and J by 2 bases, with 5 bases of the junction left unmatched. The CDR3 has 16 residues. Germline loops: CDR1 SGHVS, CDR2 FNYEAQ. The CDR3 reads CASSLQDRGRAYEQYF. In DNA, the CDR3 is TGTGCCAGCAGCTTACAGGACAGGGGGCGCGCCTACGAGCAGTACTTC.

V is TRBV30 and J is TRBJ2-7; 9 nucleotides line up with TRBD1. The CDR3 is 14 amino acids. Trimming cost V 3 bases and J 4 bases; bases outside gene matches: 7. Per germline, CDR1 GTSNPN and CDR2 SVGIG (reference sequence). CDR3 amino acids: CAWSQGQGGYEQYF. CDR3 bases: TGTGCCTGGAGCCAGGGACAGGGAGGTTACGAGCAGTACTTC.

V usage is TRBV5-8 and J usage is TRBJ2-5; maybe TRBD1 (5 bases). This CDR3 is 13 amino acids long. Germline V gene data show CDR1 as SGHTS and CDR2 as YDEGEE. V shed 1 base and J shed 4 bases, with 8 bases lying between them. The CDR3 spells CASSLMGRETQYF. CDR3 DNA sequence: TGTGCCAGCAGCTTGATGGGGCGAGAGACCCAGTACTTC.

The CDR3 protein is CSVDFQGAYGYTF. For the CDR3, the DNA is TGCAGCGTTGATTTTCAGGGAGCCTATGGCTACACCTTC. The chain combines TRBV29-1 with TRBJ1-2; tentatively, D is TRBD1 (5 bases). The CDR3 is 13 amino acids. Trimming removed 3 bases from V and 4 bases from J, with 12 bases in between. Germline V lookup: CDR1 SQVTM, CDR2 ANQGSEA.

The chain is built from TRBV11-2 and TRBJ2-7; the D gene is possibly TRBD2 (6 bases). V was clipped by 0 bases and J by 7 bases, with 13 bases between them. The germline gives CDR1 SGHAT, CDR2 FQNNGV. This CDR3 has 14 residues. The CDR3 nucleotides are TGTGCCAGCAGCTTAGATCTATCCGCGGGGGAGCAGTACTTC. The encoded protein is CASSLDLSAGEQYF.

The chain couples TRBV30 to TRBJ2-7; D is tentatively TRBD1 or TRBD2 (5 bases each). CDR3 length equals 13 residues. Looked up from germline, CDR1 is GTSNPN and CDR2 is SVGIG (reference sequence). The V end was cut by 7 bases, the J end by 3 bases, with 16 bases between. The CDR3 nucleotides read TGTGCCTTCACCGCTATGGGGGACTACGAGCAGTACTTC. Its protein is CAFTAMGDYEQYF.

The gene calls are TRBV11-3 and TRBJ2-3; unclear D gene. The CDR3 length is 12 residues. V was clipped by 1 base and J by 5 bases, with 4 bases between them. Germline CDR1 is SGHNT and CDR2 is YENEEA. The CDR3 loop is CASSLVGDTQYF. CDR3 in DNA: TGTGCCAGCAGCTTAGTGGGAGATACGCAGTATTTT.

The rearrangement uses TRBV7-8 and TRBJ2-7; 8 bases are shared with TRBD1. This CDR3 comprises 16 residues. Germline V gives CDR1 SGHVS, CDR2 FQNEAQ. J lost 5 bases, V lost 1 base, and 10 bases had no gene match. The CDR3 DNA sequence: TGTGCCAGCAGCTTAGACTGGGTCAGGGGGCACCACGAGCAGTACTTC. It yields the protein CASSLDWVRGHHEQYF.

This clone was recorded a few times. This chain connects TRBV7-9 to TRBJ2-1, with 11 bases matching TRBD1. After removal of 4 bases from V and 9 bases from J, the junction contained 5 bases not matched to a gene. The CDR3 consists of 14 residues. Germline CDR1 reads SEHNR; CDR2 reads FQNEAQ (reference sequence). The CDR3 DNA follows: TGTGCCAGCAGCTCAAGGACAGGGGGCCCTGAGCAGTTCTTC. Amino acids: CASSSRTGGPEQFF.

This rearrangement joins TRBV7-6 to TRBJ1-5, with TRBD1 identical over 8 bases. Trimming cost V 5 bases and J 7 bases; bases outside gene matches: 7. Germline CDR1 is SGHVS and CDR2 is FNYEAQ. The CDR3 runs to 14 residues. The CDR3 DNA reads as TGTGCCAGCAGCCCACGAGGACAGGGCCAGCCCCAGCATTTT. Residues: CASSPRGQGQPQHF.

This clone was counted once. The chain links TRBV7-2 to TRBJ2-5, with D possibly TRBD2 on 6 matching bases. CDR1 is SGHTA and CDR2 is FQGNSA in the germline V gene. The CDR3 totals 15 residues. V was cut by 0 bases and J by 7 bases, with 15 bases left in between. The CDR3 DNA is TGTGCCAGCAGCTTAGCGCGTCTAGCGTGGGGGACCCAGTACTTC. The encoded protein is CASSLARLAWGTQYF.

The V gene is TRBV9, the J gene TRBJ1-5; TRBD1 agrees at 7 bases. V was pared by 4 bases and J by 1 base, with 2 bases of the junction left unmatched. Germline-derived CDR1 and CDR2 are SGDLS and YYNGEE. The CDR3 is 14 residues long. The CDR3 coding sequence is TGTGCCAGCAGCCCAGGGGGAAGCAATCAGCCCCAGCATTTT. This gives the protein CASSPGGSNQPQHF.

The V and J genes are TRBV19 and TRBJ1-1, with 7 bases identical to TRBD1. There are 13 residues in the CDR3. V was pared by 3 bases and J by 4 bases, with 2 bases of the junction left unmatched. Germline lookup yields CDR1 LNHDA and CDR2 SQIVND (reference sequence). CDR3 sequence (DNA): TGTGCCAGTAGTATTGCAGGGGGCACTGAAGCTTTCTTT. It yields the protein CASSIAGGTEAFF.

The V call is TRBV9, the J call TRBJ2-1; D gene ambiguous. The CDR3 has 14 amino acids. Germline values: CDR1 SGDLS, CDR2 YYNGEE. V gave up 0 bases and J gave up 6 bases, with 10 bases separating them. CDR3 in amino acids: CASSVVGPPNEQFF. CDR3 in DNA: TGTGCCAGCAGCGTAGTTGGGCCTCCCAATGAGCAGTTCTTC.

This sequence joins TRBV7-9 and TRBJ1-3; D is undetermined. The CDR3 totals 17 residues. CDR1 and CDR2 (germline): SEHNR, FQNEAQ (reference sequence). Deletions cut 1 base from V and 1 base from J, with 14 bases between. Written as DNA, the CDR3 is TGTGCCAGCAGCTTAGTAGCTGGGTTCAGTTCTGGAAACACCATATATTTT. Its translation is CASSLVAGFSSGNTIYF.

The chain is built from TRBV30 and TRBJ1-1; D not resolved. The CDR3 is made up of 11 amino acids. Trimming took off 4 bases at V and 5 bases at J, with 8 bases between the two ends. The germline gives CDR1 GTSNPN, CDR2 SVGIG (reference sequence). This CDR3 reads CAWNRGTEAFF. As DNA, the CDR3 is TGTGCCTGGAATAGAGGAACTGAAGCTTTCTTT. The whole variable domain, remainder taken from reference TRBV30 and TRBJ1-1, is SQTIHQWPATLVQPVGSPLSLECTVEGTSNPNLYWYRQAAGRGLQLLFYSVGIGQISSEVPQNLSASRPQDRQFILSSKKLLLSDSGFYLCAWNRGTEAFFGQGTRLTVV.

V is TRBV6-1 and J is TRBJ1-5; no clear D gene. Trimming left V 5 bases short and J 4 bases short, with 9 bases between. There are 13 residues in the CDR3. Germline-derived CDR1 and CDR2 are MNHNS and SASEGT. The CDR3 sequence: CASSQRANQPQHF. CDR3 sequence (DNA): TGTGCCAGCAGTCAAAGAGCGAATCAGCCCCAGCATTTT.

The chain employs TRBV9 and TRBJ2-3; TRBD2 matches 7 bases. The CDR3 length is 16 residues. V shed 4 bases, J shed 0 bases, and the junction held 8 bases outside the gene matches. CDR1 SGDLS and CDR2 YYNGEE come from the germline V gene. CDR3 amino acids: CASSRASGVSTDTQYF. Here the CDR3 DNA reads TGTGCCAGCAGCCGAGCCAGCGGGGTTAGCACAGATACGCAGTATTTT.

V is TRBV6-1 and J is TRBJ2-7, with unresolved D. Trimming removed 3 bases at V and 13 bases at J, with 13 bases between. Per the germline V gene, CDR1 is MNHNS and CDR2 is SASEGT. This CDR3 spans 11 amino acids. CDR3 amino acids: CASSDLQTRYF. The CDR3 nucleotides are TGTGCCAGCAGTGATTTACAGACGCGTTACTTC.

The CDR3 DNA is TGTGCCAGCAGCTTAGTTGCGACGGGGACTGAAGCTTTCTTT. It specifies CASSLVATGTEAFF. The rearrangement links TRBV7-2 to TRBJ1-1; no reliable D call. Germline assignment: CDR1 SGHTA and CDR2 FQGNSA. The CDR3 runs to 14 residues. V was shortened by 1 base and J by 5 bases, with 11 bases between the two germline ends.

This chain joins TRBV7-9 and TRBJ2-1; 9 positions match TRBD2. The V segment lost 5 bases and the J segment 4 bases; nucleotides outside the gene matches: 12. CDR3 size: 17 residues. Germline V CDR1 and CDR2: SEHNR, FQNEAQ (reference sequence). CDR3 in DNA: TGTGCCAGCAGCGCCTCTCCACTAGCGGGCCTATACAATGAGCAGTTCTTC. Encoded protein: CASSASPLAGLYNEQFF. Variable domain in full (rest from reference TRBV7-9 and TRBJ2-1): DTGVSQNPRHKITKRGQNVTFRCDPISEHNRLYWYRQTLGQGPEFLTYFQNEAQLEKSRLLSDRFSAERPKGSFSTLEIQRTEQGDSAMYLCASSASPLAGLYNEQFFGPGTRLTVL.

The J gene is TRBJ2-1, the V gene TRBV6-4, with 13 positions matching TRBD2. The V segment lost 5 bases and the J segment 2 bases; nucleotides outside the gene matches: 0. This CDR3 spans 15 amino acids. The germline CDR1 and CDR2 sequences are MRHNA and SNTAGT. The CDR3, as DNA: TGTGCCAGCAGTACTAGCGGGGGGGCCTACAATGAGCAGTTCTTC. It translates to CASSTSGGAYNEQFF.

The CDR3 is CASSQGLASTDTQYF. CDR3 nucleotide sequence: TGTGCCAGCTCACAGGGACTAGCTAGCACAGATACGCAGTATTTT. V usage is TRBV18 and J usage is TRBJ2-3; TRBD2 aligns across 9 bases. This CDR3 is 15 amino acids long. Losses at the gene ends were 4 bases for V and 0 bases for J; bases not matched to a gene: 2. The germline gives CDR1 KGHSH, CDR2 LQKENI. The full variable domain, with the rest looked up from reference TRBV18 and TRBJ2-3, is NAGVMQNPRHLVRRRGQEARLRCSPMKGHSHVYWYRQLPEEGLKFMVYLQKENIIDESGMPKERFSAEFPKEGPSILRIQQVVRGDSAAYFCASSQGLASTDTQYFGPGTRLTVL.

The rearrangement joins TRBV7-2 to TRBJ2-1; possibly TRBD1 for D (6 bases). The germline V gene has CDR1 SGHTA and CDR2 FQGNSA. The V end was cut by 5 bases, the J end by 5 bases, with 19 bases between. CDR3 length: 16 residues. The CDR3 DNA reads as TGTGCCAGCAGCAACCTAATCGTGGGGGCTAACAATGAGCAGTTCTTC. Amino acids: CASSNLIVGANNEQFF.

This chain links TRBV4-2 with TRBJ2-1, with D hard to call. There are 12 residues in the CDR3. Germline lookup yields CDR1 LGHNA and CDR2 YNFKEQ. The V and J ends lost 1 base and 7 bases respectively, with 5 bases between them. CDR3 amino acids: CASSQGGNEQFF. The CDR3 coding sequence is TGTGCCAGCAGCCAAGGGGGAAATGAGCAGTTCTTC.

The J gene is TRBJ2-3, the V gene TRBV27; D is tentatively TRBD1 or TRBD2 (6 bases each). V was cut by 6 bases and J by 11 bases, with 18 bases left in between. Germline values: CDR1 MNHEY, CDR2 SMNVEV (reference sequence). The CDR3 runs 13 residues. The CDR3 spells CASRDTGRYMQYF. The CDR3 nucleotides read TGTGCCAGCAGAGACACAGGGAGGTATATGCAGTATTTT.